The clone carrying this TCR beta chain was picked up a small number of times. Its target is not known. This sample stems from a study of T cell repertoires in cytomegalovirus infection. Study details: Epitope selection comprised recently identified HLA-C-restricted CMV epitopes and well-studied HLA-B-restricted CMV epitopes. Indications came from public TCR beta signatures; they pointed to CMV infection and to a matching HLA type.

Trimming pared 3 bases from V and 5 bases from J, leaving 22 bases between. The CDR3 covers 18 residues. Germline V CDR1 and CDR2: SEHNR, FQNEAQ (reference sequence). MiXCR, applied by TCRdb to the reads, yields one record per CDR3 protein. The table includes a few hundred thousand distinct CDR3 sequences, almost 40% detected once. Study-wide results and limits: What dominated the ex vivo response were HLA-C-restricted CMV-specific TCR beta clonotypes. Frequencies of public TCR beta families were cumulated, and this identified carriers of CMV plus the relevant HLA.

The source is a human donor in good health (CMV status not recorded). Some clones in this sample may be carry-over from other donors' samples. The J gene is TRBJ2-2, the V gene TRBV7-9; maybe TRBD2 (7 bases). The sample consisted of cultured PBMCs, taken from culture after CMV antigen stimulation. The CDR3 sequence is CASSFSSGARAGTGELFF. The CDR3, as DNA: TGTGCCAGCAGCTTTTCCTCAGGGGCCCGAGCGGGGACCGGGGAGCTGTTTTTT.